Shown below are 20 T cell receptor beta chains from a single sample sequenced in a study of blood T cell repertoires in COVID-19. Generated by immunoSEQ multiplex PCR, the TCRdb table keeps only in-frame clones and is missing some. Here the sample spans a few hundred thousand clones, roughly 80% being singletons. Sequencing input: PBMCs or T cells enriched from blood (not recorded which). These receptors were collected from a woman in her forties or fifties who had recovered from COVID-19.

The chain uses TRBV9 and TRBJ1-6; 7 nucleotides match TRBD1. CDR1 is SGDLS and CDR2 is YYNGEE in the germline V gene. The CDR3 sequence is 14 residues long. J gave up 7 bases and V 3 bases, and 4 bases lay outside the gene matches. In DNA, the CDR3 is TGTGCCAGCAGCGGAGGACAGGTCAATTCACCCCTCCACTTT. Translating it yields CASSGGQVNSPLHF. The full variable domain, completed using reference TRBV9 and TRBJ1-6, is DSGVTQTPKHLITATGQRVTLRCSPRSGDLSVYWYQQSLDQGLQFLIQYYNGEERAKGNILERFSAQQFPDLHSELNLSSLELGDSALYFCASSGGQVNSPLHFGNGTRLTVT.

The V gene is TRBV20-1, the J gene TRBJ2-2, with 8 bases identical to TRBD2. Germline assignment: CDR1 DFQATT and CDR2 SNEGSKA (reference sequence). With V trimmed by 3 bases and J by 3 bases, 6 bases remained unmatched. The CDR3 is 15 residues long. DNA for the CDR3: TGCAGTGCTAGTAGAGCGGGAGCGGACACCGGGGAGCTGTTTTTT. Translation gives CSASRAGADTGELFF.

V and J are TRBV29-1 and TRBJ1-4, with TRBD1 as a possible D gene (6 bases). Trimming stripped 7 bases from V and 1 base from J, with 13 bases between. Germline CDR1 SQVTM, CDR2 ANQGSEA. This CDR3 comprises 14 residues. The CDR3: CSAGGGGTNEKLFF. In DNA, the CDR3 is TGCAGCGCCGGGGGAGGGGGAACTAATGAAAAACTGTTTTTT.

The V gene is TRBV6-5, the J gene TRBJ1-1; D unclear. Germline V CDR1 and CDR2: MNHEY, SVGAGI. The CDR3 covers 13 residues. Between the trimmed V and J ends, which lost 5 bases and 4 bases, there was a span of 11 bases. The CDR3 nucleotides are TGTGCCAGCAGTAATCCAGGAAGCACTGAAGCTTTCTTT. It specifies CASSNPGSTEAFF.

CDR3 region: CASSPLATNEKLFF. CDR3 DNA: TGTGCCAGCTCACCTCTTGCAACTAATGAAAAACTGTTTTTT. The genes are TRBV18 and TRBJ1-4; D is undetermined. The germline V gene has CDR1 KGHSH and CDR2 LQKENI. Trimming took off 3 bases at V and 0 bases at J, with 5 bases between the two ends. The CDR3 sequence is 14 residues long.

The chain joins TRBV5-1 to TRBJ1-4; 9 positions match TRBD1. Germline trimming cut 4 bases from V and 3 bases from J; bases unmatched to any gene: 10. Looked up from germline, CDR1 is SGHRS and CDR2 is YFSETQ. This CDR3 comprises 17 residues. CDR3: CASSPGQGRRANEKLFF. The CDR3 nucleotides read TGCGCCAGCAGCCCAGGACAGGGGAGGAGGGCTAATGAAAAACTGTTTTTT.

The chain uses TRBV6-5 and TRBJ1-5; D is undetermined. Between the trimmed V and J ends, which lost 5 bases and 3 bases, there was a span of 5 bases. The V gene's germline CDR1 is MNHEY and CDR2 SVGAGI. The CDR3 is made up of 12 amino acids. The CDR3 region is CASSRPNQPQHF. In DNA form, the CDR3 reads TGTGCCAGCAGTCGTCCCAATCAGCCCCAGCATTTT.

This clone was seen once. The chain couples TRBV12-2 to TRBJ1-5; no check of the table's D call, TRBD1, against the DNA was made. TRBV12-2 is shown as a pseudogene. CDR3 length: 17 amino acids. The CDR3 DNA reads TGTGCAAGTCGCTTAGCGCTGCGGACAGATAGCAATCAGCCCCAGCATTTT. Its translation: CASRLALRTDSNQPQHF.

The chain employs TRBV13 and TRBJ2-7, with TRBD1 identical over 9 bases. Germline lookup yields CDR1 PRHDT and CDR2 FYEKMQ (reference sequence). The trim removed 0 bases at V and 3 bases at J, leaving 3 bases unmatched. This CDR3 is built from 15 residues. CDR3 DNA: TGTGCCAGCAGCTTAGGAGGACAGGGGATCTACGAGCAGTACTTC. Translating gives CASSLGGQGIYEQYF.

This chain connects TRBV30 to TRBJ1-3, with D possibly matching TRBD1 (6 bases). V was trimmed by 3 bases and J by 5 bases, leaving 11 bases between them. Germline CDR1 is GTSNPN and CDR2 is SVGIG (reference sequence). This CDR3 is built from 13 residues. This chain's CDR3 is CAWSPGVRNTIYF. The CDR3 nucleotides read TGTGCCTGGAGCCCAGGGGTAAGAAACACCATATATTTT.

V usage is TRBV29-1 and J usage is TRBJ1-1, with unresolved D. The CDR3 spans 12 residues. V shed 8 bases and J shed 6 bases, with 16 bases lying between them. Per the germline V gene, CDR1 is SQVTM and CDR2 is ANQGSEA. In DNA, the CDR3 is TGCAGCATTATGGTGGGGAGCCCTGAAGCTTTCTTT. This sequence encodes CSIMVGSPEAFF.

The chain is built from TRBV18 and TRBJ2-7, with TRBD2 as a possible D gene (5 bases). Trimming took off 2 bases at V and 4 bases at J, with 12 bases between the two ends. The germline CDR1 and CDR2 sequences are KGHSH and LQKENI. The CDR3 runs to 14 residues. In DNA form, the CDR3 reads TGTGCCAGCTCACCATTTGGGCCGGGGTACGAGCAGTACTTC. Translating it yields CASSPFGPGYEQYF.

The chain links TRBV5-1 to TRBJ2-7; 12 nucleotides align to TRBD1. CDR1 and CDR2 (germline): SGHRS, YFSETQ. CDR3 length equals 16 residues. J gave up 7 bases and V 3 bases, and 11 bases lay outside the gene matches. The CDR3 loop is CASSYIPGQGASEQYF. The DNA of the CDR3 is TGCGCCAGCAGCTATATTCCGGGACAGGGGGCGTCAGAGCAGTACTTC.

The chain has TRBV12-3 or TRBV12-4 and TRBJ1-1; a weak D match, TRBD1 (5 bases). CDR3 length: 13 amino acids. Trimming shortened V by 6 bases and J by 4 bases, and 12 bases separated the two germline ends. CDR3 bases: TGTGCCAGCAGCCAGAGCAGGGCCACTGAAGCTTTCTTT. This translates into CASSQSRATEAFF.

This rearrangement joins TRBV5-1 to TRBJ2-3; D gene unclear. The CDR3 length is 13 residues. The germline V gene has CDR1 SGHRS and CDR2 YFSETQ. With 0 bases removed from V and 4 bases from J, the gap between germline ends came to 6 bases. In nucleotides, the CDR3 is TGCGCCAGCAGCTTGGACTCCGCAGATACGCAGTATTTT. As protein: CASSLDSADTQYF.

This chain connects TRBV18 to TRBJ2-6; D is unresolved. This CDR3 is built from 16 residues. Germline V gives CDR1 KGHSH, CDR2 LQKENI. The V end was cut by 1 base, the J end by 1 base, with 8 bases between. CDR3 protein: CASSPLTDSGANVLTF. The CDR3 region has the DNA TGTGCCAGCTCACCACTTACAGATTCTGGGGCCAACGTCCTGACTTTC.

The gene calls are TRBV6-1 and TRBJ2-3; D possibly corresponds to TRBD2 (6 bases). Trimming stripped 2 bases from V and 0 bases from J, with 21 bases between. The CDR3 totals 19 residues. Germline V gene data show CDR1 as MNHNS and CDR2 as SASEGT. In DNA, the CDR3 is TGTGCCAGCAGTGAATCGAAGGCGGGACGTACGGCTAGCACAGATACGCAGTATTTT. This encodes CASSESKAGRTASTDTQYF.

V is TRBV3-1 (or the pseudogene TRBV3-2) and J is TRBJ2-3; 7 bases agree with TRBD2. Per the germline V gene, CDR1 is LGHDT and CDR2 is YNNKEL (reference sequence). V lost 1 base and J lost 6; bases outside the gene matches: 7. The CDR3 consists of 15 residues. CDR3 coding DNA: TGTGCCAGCAGCCAAGTTCCGGCCGGGGGGGATACGCAGTATTTT. This gives the protein CASSQVPAGGDTQYF.

The V gene is TRBV28, the J gene TRBJ2-1, with 8 bases lining up with TRBD1. The CDR3 extends over 14 amino acids. V shed 6 bases and J 7 bases; nucleotides not matched to a gene: 8. The germline CDR1 and CDR2 sequences are MDHEN and SYDVKM. CDR3 sequence reads: CASRPQGAVNEQFF. The CDR3 nucleotides read TGTGCCAGCAGACCCCAGGGGGCGGTAAATGAGCAGTTCTTC.

This clone appeared once. This chain connects TRBV6-5 to TRBJ1-1; 8 bases are shared with TRBD1. CDR1 and CDR2 from the germline V gene are MNHEY and SVGAGI. V shed 2 bases, J shed 3 bases, and the junction held 5 bases outside the gene matches. CDR3 size: 15 residues. CDR3 sequence (DNA): TGTGCCAGCAGTTACGGACAGGGAGAGTACACTGAAGCTTTCTTT. It is translated as CASSYGQGEYTEAFF.